The entry below gives a single TCR beta chain sequence along with its context. Per the authors' pipeline: For nucleated cells, counts were estimated from reference gene primer amplification. Measured with immunoSEQ multiplex PCR; TCRdb has only the in-frame clones, and not every one. V and J calls and clone size come straight from that table; D and trimming were deduced from the DNA. The sample lists 450,000 or so clones, about 87% seen once, with about 0.91% in the top ten. The data belong to a study of blood T cell repertoires in COVID-19. For the study at large: Sources were T cells, B-cell-depleted T cells, or PBMCs; the material itself was cDNA or gDNA.

Germline lookup yields CDR1 LNHDA and CDR2 SQIVND (reference sequence). The V end was cut by 6 bases, the J end by 1 base, with 10 bases between. The CDR3 is made up of 14 amino acids. The material sequenced was peripheral blood. The clonotype originates from a young man with COVID-19, enrolled during active disease. The chain couples TRBV19 to TRBJ1-5, with unresolved D. The CDR3 here is CASRPWESNQPQHF. The CDR3 DNA follows: TGTGCCAGTAGGCCGTGGGAGAGCAATCAGCCCCAGCATTTT.